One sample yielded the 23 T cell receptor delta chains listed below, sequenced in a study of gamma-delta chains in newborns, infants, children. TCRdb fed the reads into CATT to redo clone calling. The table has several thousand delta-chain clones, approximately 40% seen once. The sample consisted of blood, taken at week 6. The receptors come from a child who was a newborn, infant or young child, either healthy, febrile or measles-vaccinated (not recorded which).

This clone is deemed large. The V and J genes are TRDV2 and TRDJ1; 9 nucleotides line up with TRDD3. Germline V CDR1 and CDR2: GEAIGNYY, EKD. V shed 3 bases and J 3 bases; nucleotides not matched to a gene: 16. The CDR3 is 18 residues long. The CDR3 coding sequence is TGTGCCTGTGACTTCCTGGGGGATGGAAGGATATCCCCCGATAAACTCATCTTT. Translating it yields CACDFLGDGRISPDKLIF.

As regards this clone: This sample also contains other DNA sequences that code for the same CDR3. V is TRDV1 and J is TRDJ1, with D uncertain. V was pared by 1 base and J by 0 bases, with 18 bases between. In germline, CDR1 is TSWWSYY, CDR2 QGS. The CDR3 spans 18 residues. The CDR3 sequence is CALGEPSWSSSYTDKLIF. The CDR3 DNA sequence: TGTGCTCTTGGGGAACCAAGCTGGTCCTCCTCGTACACCGATAAACTCATCTTT.

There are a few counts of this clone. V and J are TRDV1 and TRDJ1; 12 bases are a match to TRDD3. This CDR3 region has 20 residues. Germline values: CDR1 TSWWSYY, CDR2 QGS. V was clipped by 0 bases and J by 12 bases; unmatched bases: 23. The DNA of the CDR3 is TGTGCTCTTGGGGAACTACCTATCCCTTCCGTACTGGGGGATACCGGGGCGGTCATCTTT. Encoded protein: CALGELPIPSVLGDTGAVIF.

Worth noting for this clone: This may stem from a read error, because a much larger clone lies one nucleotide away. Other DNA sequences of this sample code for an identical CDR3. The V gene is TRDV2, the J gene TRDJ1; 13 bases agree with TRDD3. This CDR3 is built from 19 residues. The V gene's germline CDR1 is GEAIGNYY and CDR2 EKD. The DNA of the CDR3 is TGTGCCTGTGACTCCCTGAAACTGGGGGATACGCGGATTGGCGATAAGCTCATCTTT. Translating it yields CACDSLKLGDTRIGDKLIF.

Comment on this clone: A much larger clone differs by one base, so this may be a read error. CDR3 coding DNA: TGTGCCTGTGACACCTTATCCGGGGGACACCGGATGACCGATAAACTCATCTTT. Protein sequence: CACDTLSGGHRMTDKLIF. This chain joins TRDV2 and TRDJ1; possibly TRDD3 for D (6 bases). CDR1 and CDR2 from the germline V gene are GEAIGNYY and EKD. V was trimmed by 0 bases and J by 2 bases, leaving 21 bases between them. The CDR3 consists of 18 residues.

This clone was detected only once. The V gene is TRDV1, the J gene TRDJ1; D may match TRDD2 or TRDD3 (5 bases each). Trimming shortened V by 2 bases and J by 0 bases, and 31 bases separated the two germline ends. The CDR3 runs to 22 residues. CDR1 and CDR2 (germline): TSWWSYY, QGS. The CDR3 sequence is CALGEILGLSRTEGSNTDKLIF. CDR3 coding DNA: TGTGCTCTTGGGGAAATCCTAGGTTTATCCCGTACTGAGGGATCCAACACCGATAAACTCATCTTT.

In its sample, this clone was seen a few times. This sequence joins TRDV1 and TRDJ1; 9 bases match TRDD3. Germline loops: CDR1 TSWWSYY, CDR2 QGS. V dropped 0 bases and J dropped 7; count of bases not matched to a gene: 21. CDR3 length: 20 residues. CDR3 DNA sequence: TGTGCTCTTGGGGAACTTCCTACCGTTCCTACTGGGGGACCCCCCCGTAAACTCATCTTT. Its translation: CALGELPTVPTGGPPRKLIF.

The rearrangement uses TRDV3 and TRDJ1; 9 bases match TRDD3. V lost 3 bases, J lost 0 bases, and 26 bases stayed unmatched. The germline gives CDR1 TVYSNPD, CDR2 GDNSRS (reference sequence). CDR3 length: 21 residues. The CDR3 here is CAFLPPSIRGYAESYTDKLIF. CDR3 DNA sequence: TGTGCCTTCCTGCCCCCTTCCATTAGGGGATACGCGGAATCGTACACCGATAAACTCATCTTT. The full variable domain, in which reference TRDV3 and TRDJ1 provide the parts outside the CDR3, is CDKVTQSSPDQTVASGSEVVLLCTYDTVYSNPDLFWYRIRPDYSFQFVFYGDNSRSEGADFTQGRFSVKHILTQKAFHLVISPVRTEDSATYYCAFLPPSIRGYAESYTDKLIFGKGTRVTVEP.

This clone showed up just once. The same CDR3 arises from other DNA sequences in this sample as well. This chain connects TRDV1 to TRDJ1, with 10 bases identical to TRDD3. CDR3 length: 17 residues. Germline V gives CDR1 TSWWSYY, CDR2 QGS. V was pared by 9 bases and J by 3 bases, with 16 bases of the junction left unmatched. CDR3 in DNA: TGTGCTCTCGGGAAGGGCCCGCTGGGGGATAAAGCCGATAAACTCATCTTT. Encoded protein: CALGKGPLGDKADKLIF.

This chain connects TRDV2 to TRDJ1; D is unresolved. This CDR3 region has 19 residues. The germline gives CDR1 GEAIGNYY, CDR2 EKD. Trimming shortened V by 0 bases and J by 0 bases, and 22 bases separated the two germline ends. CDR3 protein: CACDTGGQEPYPYTDKLIF. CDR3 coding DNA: TGTGCCTGTGACACCGGTGGCCAGGAACCCTATCCTTACACCGATAAACTCATCTTT.

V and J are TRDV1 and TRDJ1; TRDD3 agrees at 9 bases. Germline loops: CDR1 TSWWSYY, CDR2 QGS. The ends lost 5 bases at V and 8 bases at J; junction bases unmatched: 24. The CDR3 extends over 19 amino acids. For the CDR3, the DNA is TGTGCTCTTGGGCCATTTCCTCGACTGGGGGACTCAGGGCTAATAAAACTCATCTTT. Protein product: CALGPFPRLGDSGLIKLIF.

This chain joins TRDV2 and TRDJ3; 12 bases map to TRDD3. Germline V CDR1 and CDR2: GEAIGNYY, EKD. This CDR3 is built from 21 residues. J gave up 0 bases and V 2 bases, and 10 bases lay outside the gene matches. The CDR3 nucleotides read TGTGCCTGTGACAAAGTACTGGGGGATACCCTAAGCTCCTGGGACACCCGACAGATGTTTTTC. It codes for CACDKVLGDTLSSWDTRQMFF.

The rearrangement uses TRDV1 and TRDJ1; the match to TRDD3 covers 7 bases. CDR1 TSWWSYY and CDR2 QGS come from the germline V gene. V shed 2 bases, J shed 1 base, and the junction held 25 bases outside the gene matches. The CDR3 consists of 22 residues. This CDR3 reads CALGETHSVGSRTGDPTDKLIF. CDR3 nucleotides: TGTGCTCTTGGGGAAACCCACTCCGTAGGGTCCCGTACTGGGGACCCCACCGATAAACTCATCTTT.

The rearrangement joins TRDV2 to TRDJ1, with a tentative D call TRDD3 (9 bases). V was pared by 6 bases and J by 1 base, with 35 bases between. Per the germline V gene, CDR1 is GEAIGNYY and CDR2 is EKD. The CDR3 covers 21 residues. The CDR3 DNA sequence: TGTGCCTGTAACATCGTCTTCCTACGAGGTGCGGGGGATACAGTCACCGATAAACTCATCTTT. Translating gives CACNIVFLRGAGDTVTDKLIF.

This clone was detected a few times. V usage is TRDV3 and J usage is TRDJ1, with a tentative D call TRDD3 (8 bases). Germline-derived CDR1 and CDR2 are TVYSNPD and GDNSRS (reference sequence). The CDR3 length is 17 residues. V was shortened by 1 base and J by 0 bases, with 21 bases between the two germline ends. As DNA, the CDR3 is TGTGCCTTTACCCTTTCCTACGGGGGATATAACACCGATAAACTCATCTTT. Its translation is CAFTLSYGGYNTDKLIF. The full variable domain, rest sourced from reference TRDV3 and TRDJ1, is CDKVTQSSPDQTVASGSEVVLLCTYDTVYSNPDLFWYRIRPDYSFQFVFYGDNSRSEGADFTQGRFSVKHILTQKAFHLVISPVRTEDSATYYCAFTLSYGGYNTDKLIFGKGTRVTVEP.

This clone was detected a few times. DNA for the CDR3: TGTGCCTGTGACACCCTGGGGGATAAGAAGGACACCGATAAACTCATCTTT. The encoded protein is CACDTLGDKKDTDKLIF. J is TRDJ1 and V is TRDV2; TRDD3 agrees at 10 bases. Trimming cost V 0 bases and J 0 bases; bases outside gene matches: 6. CDR1 and CDR2 from the germline V gene are GEAIGNYY and EKD. This CDR3 has 17 amino acids.

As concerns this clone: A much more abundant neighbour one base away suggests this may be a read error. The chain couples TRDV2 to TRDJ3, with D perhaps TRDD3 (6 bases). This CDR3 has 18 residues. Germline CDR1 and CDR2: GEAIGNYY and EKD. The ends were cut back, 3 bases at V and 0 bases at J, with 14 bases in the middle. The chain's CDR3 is CACDVLRDSSWDTRQMFF. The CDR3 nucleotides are TGTGCCTGTGACGTACTGAGGGATAGCTCCTGGGACACCCGACAGATGTTTTTC.

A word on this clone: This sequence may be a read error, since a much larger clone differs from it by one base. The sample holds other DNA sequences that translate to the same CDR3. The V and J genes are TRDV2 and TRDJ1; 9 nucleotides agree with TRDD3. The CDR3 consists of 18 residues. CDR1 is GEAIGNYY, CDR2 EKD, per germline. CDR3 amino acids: CACDTLSGGYRMTDKLIF. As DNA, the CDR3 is TGTGCCTGCGACACCTTATCCGGGGGATACCGGATGACCGATAAACTCATCTTT.

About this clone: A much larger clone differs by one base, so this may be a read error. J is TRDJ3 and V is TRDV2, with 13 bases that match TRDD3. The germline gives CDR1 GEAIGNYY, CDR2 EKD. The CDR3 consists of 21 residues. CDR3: CACDTPQLGDTLFWDSRQMFF. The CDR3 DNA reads TGTGCCTGTGACACCCCCCAACTGGGGGATACGCTCTTCTGGGACAGCCGACAGATGTTTTTC.

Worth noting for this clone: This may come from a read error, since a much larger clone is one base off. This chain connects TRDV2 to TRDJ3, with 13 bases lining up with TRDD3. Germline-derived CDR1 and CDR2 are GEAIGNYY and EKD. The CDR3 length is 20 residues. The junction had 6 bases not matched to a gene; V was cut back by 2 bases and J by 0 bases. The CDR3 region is CACDRVLGDTCSWDTRQMFF. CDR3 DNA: TGTGCCTGTGACAGAGTACTGGGGGATACGTGCTCCTGGGACACCCGACAGATGTTTTTC.

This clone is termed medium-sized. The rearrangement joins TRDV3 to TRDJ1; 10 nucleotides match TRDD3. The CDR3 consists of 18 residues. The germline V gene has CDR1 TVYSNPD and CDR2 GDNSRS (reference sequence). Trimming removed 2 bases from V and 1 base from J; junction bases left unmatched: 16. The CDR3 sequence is CAFGGIPPLGDSTDKLIF. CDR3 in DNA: TGTGCCTTTGGGGGGATTCCCCCACTGGGGGATTCCACCGATAAACTCATCTTT.

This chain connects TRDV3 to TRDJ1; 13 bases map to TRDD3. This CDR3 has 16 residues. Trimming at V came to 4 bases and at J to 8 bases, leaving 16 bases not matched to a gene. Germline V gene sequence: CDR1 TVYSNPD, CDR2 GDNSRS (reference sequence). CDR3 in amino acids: CASRPSRVLGDTKLIF. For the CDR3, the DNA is TGTGCCTCCCGGCCTTCCCGAGTACTGGGGGATACGAAACTCATCTTT.

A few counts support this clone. The CDR3: CAASAKPYGASGGYLGTDKLIF. CDR3 DNA sequence: TGTGCAGCAAGCGCGAAACCATATGGAGCCTCTGGGGGATACCTTGGAACCGATAAACTCATCTTT. The chain carries TRAV29/DV5 and TRDJ1; 11 bases are a match to TRDD3. Germline CDR1 reads NSMFDY; CDR2 reads ISSIKDK. With 0 bases clipped from V and 2 bases from J, the junction kept 24 bases outside the gene matches. This CDR3 contains 22 residues.